These T cell receptor beta chains were read from a single sample in a study of shared clonotypes between healthy human individuals. Sequenced by immunoSEQ multiplex PCR; TCRdb stores in-frame clones only, minus some. The sample includes more than 2 million clones, just under 95% of them seen just once. The sample taken for sequencing was naive CD8+ T cells sorted from blood. All receptors derive from a man aged 18-30 years in good health. The CDR3 runs from the conserved cysteine through the conserved F or W. Each record gives: V gene, J gene, CDR3 length, D gene, clone size, CDR3 DNA, CDR3 protein. D genes are given only for firm matches. The size field is filled for only some rows; it gives once, few, many or a size class.

TRBV11-2	TRBJ1-1	15	NA	NA	TGTGCCAGCAGCTCACGGACAGAAAGGAACACTGAAGCTTTCTTT	CASSSRTERNTEAFF
TRBV6-1	TRBJ2-7	14	NA	NA	TGTGCCAGCACAGAGAGCGGCACCACCTACGAGCAGTACTTC	CASTESGTTYEQYF
TRBV13	TRBJ1-2	15	NA	NA	TGTGCCAACAGCTCGGCGACAGAAACTAACTATGGCTACACCTTC	CANSSATETNYGYTF
TRBV13	TRBJ2-7	12	NA	once	TGTGCCAGCAGCTTAGAGCCCTTCAGGCAGTACTTC	CASSLEPFRQYF
TRBV4-1	TRBJ2-3	16	TRBD2	NA	TGCGCCAGCAGCCCTGAACGGGGGGGCCCCGCAGATACGCAGTATTTT	CASSPERGGPADTQYF
TRBV9	TRBJ2-3	15	TRBD2	NA	TGTGCCAGCAGCGTAATAGCGGGGGAGGGAGATACGCAGTATTTT	CASSVIAGEGDTQYF
TRBV19	TRBJ2-3	16	NA	NA	TGTGCCAGTAGGGACCGGGCGGGCACTAGCACAGATACGCAGTATTTT	CASRDRAGTSTDTQYF
TRBV6-5	TRBJ2-7	11	TRBD1	NA	TGTGCCAGCTCCACAGGGGACGAGCAGTACTTC	CASSTGDEQYF
TRBV4-1	TRBJ2-7	14	NA	NA	TGCGCCAGCAGCCCTGCGAGAAGCTCCTACGAGCAGTACTTC	CASSPARSSYEQYF
TRBV7-3	TRBJ2-3	14	NA	NA	TGTGCCAGCAGCTTAATTGGTGGCACAGATACGCAGTATTTT	CASSLIGGTDTQYF
TRBV19	TRBJ1-2	16	TRBD1	NA	TGTGCCAGTAGCCCCGCCGGGACAGGAATATACTATGGCTACACCTTC	CASSPAGTGIYYGYTF
TRBV5-6	TRBJ2-7	11	NA	NA	TGTGCCAGCAGCTTACTCCACGAGCAGTACTTC	CASSLLHEQYF
TRBV15	TRBJ1-5	13	NA	NA	TGTGCCACGGGAGTCCAGGGCAATCAGCCCCAGCATTTT	CATGVQGNQPQHF
TRBV6-1	TRBJ1-2	15	TRBD1	NA	TGTGCCAGCAGTTCAACAGACAGGGTTTTCTATGGCTACACCTTC	CASSSTDRVFYGYTF
TRBV4-2	TRBJ2-5	17	TRBD1	once	TGTGCCAGCAGCCAAGAGTTTTCTCGGACAGGGAGGGAGACCCAGTACTTC	CASSQEFSRTGRETQYF